This T cell receptor beta chain was recovered during a study of response to subunit inactivated influenza vaccine. This clonotype was recorded a few times. TCRdb fed the RT-PCR reads into MiXCR, producing one record per CDR3 protein. Of about 570,000 distinct CDR3 sequences listed, approximately 10% are singletons. The sample was also reused in another study, on T cells expressing NK-cell markers. That work adds: As the method of synthesis, 5'RACE template switching with UMIs yielded TCR beta cDNA. Several donors' CD3+CD56-NKG2C+ cells were dominated by the same clonotypes.

The sample here was PBMCs from blood, taken on the day of vaccination. The source of this sequence is a man over 45 who received an inactivated influenza vaccine.

CDR3 nucleotide sequence: TGCGCCAGCAGCAACATCGGGGAGCGGGGGGACAATGAGCAGTTCTTC. Its protein product is CASSNIGERGDNEQFF. The chain joins TRBV5-1 to TRBJ2-1, with 9 nucleotides matching TRBD2. V shed 4 bases and J 5 bases; nucleotides not matched to a gene: 10. The germline gives CDR1 SGHRS, CDR2 YFSETQ. This CDR3 has 16 residues.